Below, 17 T cell receptor beta chains from the same sample are listed, as sequenced in a study of OX40 agonist ivuxolimab in advanced cancers. Measured with immunoSEQ multiplex PCR; TCRdb has only the in-frame clones, and not every one. The sample holds 40,000 to 55,000 clones, roughly 88% seen once. This specimen was CD4+ or CD8+ T cells sorted from blood, taken in a trial of the OX40 agonist ivuxolimab. These receptors came from an adult with an advanced solid tumor such as melanoma, head and neck, liver or kidney cancer.

The V gene is TRBV29-1, the J gene TRBJ1-5; TRBD1 matches at 10 bases. Germline loops: CDR1 SQVTM, CDR2 ANQGSEA. V lost 4 bases to trimming and J lost 7 bases; unmatched junction nucleotides: 7. This CDR3 region has 14 residues. The CDR3, as DNA: TGCAGCGTTGCGACAGGGGGCGCAAGGCAGCCCCAGCATTTT. This codes for CSVATGGARQPQHF. The full variable domain, rest sourced from reference TRBV29-1 and TRBJ1-5, is SAVISQKPSRDICQRGTSLTIQCQVDSQVTMMFWYRQQPGQSLTLIATANQGSEATYESGFVIDKFPISRPNLTFSTLTVSNMSPEDSSIYLCSVATGGARQPQHFGDGTRLSIL.

This chain uses TRBV9 with TRBJ2-1; 9 positions match TRBD1. This CDR3 has 15 residues. V lost 1 base and J lost 8; bases outside the gene matches: 7. The germline V gene encodes CDR1 SGDLS and CDR2 YYNGEE. CDR3 amino acids: CASSVWDRASDEQFF. In DNA, the CDR3 is TGTGCCAGCAGCGTATGGGACAGGGCTAGCGATGAGCAGTTCTTC.

The CDR3 here is CASSEASGGYSYGYTF. CDR3 DNA: TGTGCCAGCAGTGAAGCATCGGGTGGCTACTCCTATGGCTACACCTTC. The chain carries TRBV2 and TRBJ1-2; no reliable D call. The V gene lost 0 bases and the J gene lost 4 bases, with 15 bases spanning the gap. The CDR3 spans 16 residues. CDR1 SNHLY and CDR2 FYNNEI come from the germline V gene. The full variable domain, its missing parts supplied by reference TRBV2 and TRBJ1-2, is EPEVTQTPSHQVTQMGQEVILRCVPISNHLYFYWYRQILGQKVEFLVSFYNNEISEKSEIFDDQFSVERPDGSNFTLKIRSTKLEDSAMYFCASSEASGGYSYGYTFGSGTRLTVV.

This chain links TRBV28 with TRBJ2-3; 12 bases fit TRBD2. Unmatched junction bases numbered 2, after V lost 4 bases and J lost 3 bases. CDR3 length: 15 residues. Per the germline V gene, CDR1 is MDHEN and CDR2 is SYDVKM. The CDR3 DNA reads TGTGCCAGCAGTTCCGGACTAGCGGGAACAGATACGCAGTATTTT. Protein: CASSSGLAGTDTQYF.

This chain uses TRBV5-1 with TRBJ1-6; D gene ambiguous. Germline assignment: CDR1 SGHRS and CDR2 YFSETQ. The ends were cut back, 0 bases at V and 14 bases at J, with 12 bases in the middle. CDR3 length: 13 residues. For the CDR3, the DNA is TGCGCCAGCAGCTTGGATCGGCCCGATGCCCTCCACTTT. This gives the protein CASSLDRPDALHF.

The chain combines TRBV5-5 with TRBJ2-5; D possibly corresponds to TRBD2 (5 bases). The CDR3 contains 14 residues. Germline V gene data show CDR1 as SGHKS and CDR2 as YYEKEE (reference sequence). V lost 5 bases and J lost 4, with 15 bases in between. The CDR3 coding sequence is TGTGCCAGCAGACCGGGAAACTTAGGAGAGACCCAGTACTTC. Translated: CASRPGNLGETQYF.

V and J are TRBV5-4 and TRBJ2-1; the match to TRBD2 covers 14 bases. V gave up 4 bases and J gave up 7 bases; unmatched junction bases: 10. Germline CDR1 is SGHNT and CDR2 is YYREEE (reference sequence). The CDR3 covers 17 residues. As DNA, the CDR3 is TGTGCCAGCAGCCCCCAGGGACTAGCGGGAGTGATGAATGAGCAGTTCTTC. Amino acids: CASSPQGLAGVMNEQFF.

This chain links TRBV5-1 with TRBJ2-3; D perhaps matches TRBD2 (6 bases). This CDR3 is 16 amino acids long. Between the trimmed V and J ends, which lost 0 bases and 0 bases, there was a span of 11 bases. Germline CDR1 SGHRS, CDR2 YFSETQ. The CDR3 reads CASSLVRGSSTDTQYF. CDR3 DNA sequence: TGCGCCAGCAGCTTGGTGCGGGGCTCTAGCACAGATACGCAGTATTTT.

This chain links TRBV2 with TRBJ1-2; D uncertain. V gave up 1 base and J gave up 7 bases, with 10 bases separating them. The CDR3 loop spans 13 amino acids. Germline CDR1 SNHLY, CDR2 FYNNEI. DNA for the CDR3: TGTGCCAGCAGTGAAGGGGCAGGAGGTGGCTACACCTTC. Translation: CASSEGAGGGYTF.

V is TRBV7-3 and J is TRBJ2-2; 7 nucleotides line up with TRBD1. CDR1 is SGHTA, CDR2 FQGTGA, per germline. This CDR3 has 15 residues. The V segment lost 5 bases and the J segment 4 bases; nucleotides outside the gene matches: 7. Written as DNA, the CDR3 is TGTGCCAGCAGCGCGACAGGGCTCGGCACCGGGGAGCTGTTTTTT. Translating it yields CASSATGLGTGELFF.

The V gene is TRBV7-3, the J gene TRBJ2-2, with D unresolved. The germline V gene has CDR1 SGHTA and CDR2 FQGTGA. The V gene lost 6 bases and the J gene lost 6 bases, with 14 bases spanning the gap. The CDR3 spans 14 residues. The CDR3 reads CASSNLSFPGELFF. The CDR3 coding sequence is TGTGCCAGCAGTAATTTGAGTTTTCCCGGGGAGCTGTTTTTT.

The chain employs TRBV5-6 and TRBJ2-5; D ambiguous. Germline lookup yields CDR1 SGHDT and CDR2 YYEEEE. Trimming removed 2 bases from V and 5 bases from J, with 7 bases in between. The CDR3 loop spans 12 amino acids. The CDR3 reads CASSFGSETQYF. DNA for the CDR3: TGTGCCAGCAGCTTCGGTAGCGAGACCCAGTACTTC.

The J gene is TRBJ2-5, the V gene TRBV4-1; D gene ambiguous. Deletions cut 2 bases from V and 3 bases from J, with 25 bases between. Germline V gene lookup returns CDR1 MGHRA and CDR2 YSYEKL. This CDR3 contains 19 residues. In DNA form, the CDR3 reads TGCGCCAGCAGCCAACCCTATTCACATCCCGGAGACTCTGAAGAGACCCAGTACTTC. This gives the protein CASSQPYSHPGDSEETQYF.

As DNA, the CDR3 is TGTGCCAGCAGTTTGGTGCAGGCGGGTCAGCCCCAGCATTTT. Amino acids: CASSLVQAGQPQHF. V and J are TRBV28 and TRBJ1-5; D is unclear. The germline V gene has CDR1 MDHEN and CDR2 SYDVKM. The CDR3 is 14 amino acids. Trimming took 3 bases from V and 6 from J, leaving 12 bases between them.

The chain is built from TRBV28 and TRBJ2-7; possible D gene TRBD1, 6 bases. Per the germline V gene, CDR1 is MDHEN and CDR2 is SYDVKM. V lost 4 bases to trimming and J lost 3 bases, with 16 bases between them. This CDR3 contains 15 residues. The CDR3 spells CASSSQQGRFYEQYF. CDR3 DNA: TGTGCCAGCAGTTCACAACAGGGTAGATTCTACGAGCAGTACTTC.

V is TRBV28 and J is TRBJ2-3; D is unclear. Trimming removed 5 bases at V and 11 bases at J, with 11 bases between. The CDR3 extends over 11 amino acids. Germline V gene lookup returns CDR1 MDHEN and CDR2 SYDVKM. As DNA, the CDR3 is TGTGCCAGCAGTACGCAGGTGGTGCAGTATTTT. Amino acid sequence: CASSTQVVQYF.

CDR3 sequence: CASTEGRKNQPQHF. The CDR3 DNA reads TGTGCCAGCACCGAAGGCAGGAAAAATCAGCCCCAGCATTTT. This rearrangement joins TRBV6-6 to TRBJ1-5; D not resolved. The CDR3 is made up of 14 amino acids. Looked up from germline, CDR1 is MNHNY and CDR2 is SVGAGI (reference sequence). Trimming left V 7 bases short and J 4 bases short, with 14 bases between.